The rows below give T cell receptor beta chains drawn from one sample of a study of blood T cell repertoires in COVID-19. The method was immunoSEQ multiplex PCR; TCRdb's version includes in-frame clones alone and lacks a portion of them. The profile shows about 110,000 clones, about 80% of them singletons. The sample consisted of peripheral blood. These receptors came from a woman in her seventies with acute or convalescent COVID-19. Both conserved end residues are trimmed from each CDR3. Each record gives: J gene, V gene, CDR3 protein.

TRBJ1-2 TRBV11-2 ASSRGRGYT
TRBJ1-2 TRBV4-3 ASSQDLWQGLGYT
TRBJ1-5 TRBV7-2 ASSLAGDRHSQPQH
TRBJ2-3 TRBV2 ASSVAQGTDTQY
TRBJ2-5 TRBV6-2/TRBV6-3 ASSYIPGQDQETQY
TRBJ1-1 TRBV7-9 ASSRGSTEAF
TRBJ1-1 TRBV5-8 ASSTRMAGNTEAF
TRBJ2-3 TRBV29-1 SATADITWDTQY
TRBJ2-2 TRBV10-3 AISPDRGRTSGELF
TRBJ2-2 TRBV9 ASSLGQNRAGELF
TRBJ2-1 TRBV30 AWSGGRAGAYNEQF
TRBJ2-3 TRBV15 ATSRPGQGLADTQY
TRBJ1-1 TRBV6-5 ASSIGLNTEAF
TRBJ1-5 TRBV28 ASGSTGGGNQPQH
TRBJ2-1 TRBV5-1 ASSLVPGRNNEQF
TRBJ2-3 TRBV20-1 SASPGGSTDTQY
TRBJ1-2 TRBV27 ASSLGGYYGYT
TRBJ2-2 TRBV7-3 ASSLQGFSGELF
TRBJ1-2 TRBV5-8 ASSFGGPYGYT
TRBJ2-7 TRBV6-1 ASSEGHGQGGNEQY
TRBJ2-4 TRBV28 ASSTPSQGASRLAKNIQY
TRBJ1-5 TRBV10-1 ASEIRRRQPQH
TRBJ1-4 TRBV7-2 ASSLHGGKEKLF
TRBJ1-5 TRBV28 ASQGGGAQPQH
TRBJ2-1 TRBV7-2 ASSLQRGGYNEQF
TRBJ2-1 TRBV6-2/TRBV6-3 ASSLLAGGLNEQF
TRBJ1-6 TRBV11-2 ASSSRGTQPRNSPLH
TRBJ1-5 TRBV2 ATATVNSNQPQH
TRBJ2-7 TRBV25-1 ASSGPGLAGRSGYEQY
TRBJ1-2 TRBV7-2 ASNIGTDYGYT
TRBJ1-6 TRBV6-5 ASRNRDRDNSPLH
TRBJ1-2 TRBV19 ASSIQTGAGYGYT
TRBJ2-3 TRBV6-6 ASSPVGGPTDTQY
TRBJ1-1 TRBV9 ASSPPEAGSLLSEAF
TRBJ2-3 TRBV7-3 ASSPTGTDTQY
TRBJ1-2 TRBV24-1 ATSDGEGSRGYT
TRBJ2-1 TRBV19 ASSPGQAVRYNEQF
TRBJ1-6 TRBV19 ASSTGTGSSYNSPLH
TRBJ2-1 TRBV2 ASSYGTAGSYNEQF
TRBJ1-3 TRBV28 ASKWGRASGNTIY
TRBJ1-4 TRBV6-6 ASSSPQEEF